Listed below are T cell receptor beta chains from one sample, sequenced in a study of blood T cell repertoires in COVID-19. The method was immunoSEQ multiplex PCR; TCRdb's version includes in-frame clones alone and lacks a portion of them. The sample has over 85,000 clones, about 80% seen once. Sequences were obtained from peripheral blood. These receptors were collected from a human donor in a cohort sampled during active COVID-19. CDR3s include the opening cysteine and the closing phenylalanine or tryptophan. A D gene is named only where the DNA matches it firmly. Clone size is stated in some rows and not others, as once, few, many or a class when expanded.

J gene: TRBJ1-5; clone size: .; D gene: .; V gene: TRBV18; CDR3 protein: CASSPDGVNQPQHF; CDR3 DNA: TGTGCCAGCTCACCCGACGGGGTCAATCAGCCCCAGCATTTT
J gene: TRBJ1-2; clone size: once; D gene: .; V gene: TRBV7-2; CDR3 protein: CASSLIRGGVYGYTF; CDR3 DNA: TGTGCCAGCAGCTTGATCAGGGGTGGAGTTTATGGCTACACCTTC
J gene: TRBJ1-6; clone size: .; D gene: .; V gene: TRBV9; CDR3 protein: CASSVLAAGESPLHF; CDR3 DNA: TGTGCCAGCAGCGTATTGGCGGCAGGGGAGTCACCCCTCCACTTT
J gene: TRBJ1-5; clone size: .; D gene: .; V gene: TRBV28; CDR3 protein: CASSASGGSNQPQHF; CDR3 DNA: TGTGCCAGCAGTGCCTCGGGGGGCAGCAATCAGCCCCAGCATTTT
J gene: TRBJ2-7; clone size: .; D gene: .; V gene: TRBV6-5; CDR3 protein: CASRGQGGIQNEQYF; CDR3 DNA: TGTGCCAGCAGGGGGCAGGGGGGTATTCAGAACGAGCAGTACTTC
J gene: TRBJ1-1; clone size: once; D gene: .; V gene: TRBV5-5; CDR3 protein: CASSLGGNLNTEAFF; CDR3 DNA: TGTGCCAGCAGCCTGGGCGGCAACCTGAACACTGAAGCTTTCTTT
J gene: TRBJ1-2; clone size: .; D gene: TRBD1; V gene: TRBV6-5; CDR3 protein: CASTGQGLDGYTF; CDR3 DNA: TGTGCCAGCACCGGACAGGGTCTTGATGGCTACACCTTC
J gene: TRBJ1-2; clone size: .; D gene: .; V gene: TRBV11-3; CDR3 protein: CASSLAGVPHYGYTF; CDR3 DNA: TGTGCCAGCAGCTTAGCCGGGGTGCCTCACTATGGCTACACCTTC
J gene: TRBJ2-7; clone size: .; D gene: TRBD1; V gene: TRBV28; CDR3 protein: CASSPVGQGWDEQYF; CDR3 DNA: TGTGCCAGCAGTCCCGTCGGACAGGGGTGGGACGAGCAGTACTTC
J gene: TRBJ2-3; clone size: .; D gene: TRBD2; V gene: TRBV11-2; CDR3 protein: CASSLRLALVADTQYF; CDR3 DNA: TGTGCCAGCAGCTTGAGACTAGCTCTTGTTGCAGATACGCAGTATTTT